The 24 T cell receptor beta chains presented below share a single source sample, sequenced in a study of regulatory T cells in long-lasting Graves disease. Time point reported: newly diagnosed GD, antithyroid drugs for less than 3 months. RNA from PBMCs was the source of the TCR library. The authors built TCR beta libraries using iRepertoire HTBI primers and Arm-PCR of CDR3 regions. TCRdb processed the multiplex PCR reads anew with MiXCR; each CDR3 protein has one entry. The sample lists 360,000 or so distinct CDR3 sequences, roughly 16% occurring once. The same sample was also studied in work on T cells in Graves' hyperthyroidism and ophthalmopathy.

This material consisted of peripheral blood mononuclear cells (PBMCs), taken at new diagnosis, from a patient treated with antithyroid drugs. The receptors derive from a woman in her late teens or twenties with Graves disease.

The chain is built from TRBV29-1 and TRBJ2-1; D tentatively reads TRBD1 or TRBD2 (5 bases each). The CDR3 has 13 residues. The ends were cut back, 1 base at V and 9 bases at J, with 13 bases in the middle. Germline CDR1 and CDR2: SQVTM and ANQGSEA. CDR3 bases: TGCAGCGTTGAAGTGGGGGTAGGGTCTGAGCAGTTCTTC. Protein sequence: CSVEVGVGSEQFF.

The table lists this clonotype with a few counts. The rearrangement joins TRBV9 to TRBJ2-5; weak D call: TRBD2 (6 bases). Looked up from germline, CDR1 is SGDLS and CDR2 is YYNGEE. Trimming shortened V by 3 bases and J by 2 bases, and 14 bases separated the two germline ends. The CDR3 sequence is 15 residues long. This CDR3 is CASSGARGGQETQYF. CDR3 sequence (DNA): TGTGCCAGCAGCGGGGCAAGGGGAGGTCAAGAGACCCAGTACTTC.

The chain links TRBV28 to TRBJ1-1; 8 bases map to TRBD1. Germline V gives CDR1 MDHEN, CDR2 SYDVKM. The V segment lost 6 bases and the J segment 4 bases; nucleotides outside the gene matches: 4. CDR3 length equals 13 residues. The CDR3 DNA reads TGTGCCAGCAGACTCAGGGGGCGCACTGAAGCTTTCTTT. It yields the protein CASRLRGRTEAFF.

This clonotype was seen many times. This chain joins TRBV3-1 and TRBJ1-1, with D perhaps matching TRBD1 (5 bases). Germline assignment: CDR1 LGHDT and CDR2 YNNKEL (reference sequence). Trimming stripped 1 base from V and 1 base from J, with 7 bases between. The CDR3 runs 14 residues. This CDR3 reads CASSQATENTEAFF. In nucleotides, the CDR3 is TGTGCCAGCAGCCAAGCGACAGAGAACACTGAAGCTTTCTTT.

Many counts were recorded for this clonotype. In DNA, the CDR3 is TGTGCCAGCAGCCCAGATAACGACCCGGGACGCGCGGTTTACAATGAGCAGTTCTTC. Its translation is CASSPDNDPGRAVYNEQFF. This chain links TRBV7-2 with TRBJ2-1; tentatively, D is TRBD1 or TRBD2 (5 bases each). V shed 5 bases and J shed 4 bases, with 27 bases lying between them. Germline V lookup: CDR1 SGHTA, CDR2 FQGNSA. This CDR3 comprises 19 residues.

The table lists this clonotype with a few counts. The chain links TRBV3-1 to TRBJ2-7, with TRBD2 identical over 11 bases. Unmatched junction bases numbered 3, after V lost 3 bases and J lost 2 bases. The CDR3 sequence is 15 residues long. Germline assignment: CDR1 LGHDT and CDR2 YNNKEL (reference sequence). This CDR3 reads CASSHFSGGAYEQYF. The CDR3 coding sequence is TGTGCCAGCAGCCATTTTAGCGGGGGGGCCTACGAGCAGTACTTC.

This clonotype showed up just a few times. The J gene is TRBJ2-6, the V gene TRBV7-9; D gene ambiguous. The CDR3 runs to 14 residues. V lost 3 bases to trimming and J lost 2 bases, with 5 bases between them. Germline V CDR1 and CDR2: SEHNR, FQNEAQ (reference sequence). The CDR3 loop reads CASSLGPGANVLTF. The CDR3 DNA reads as TGTGCCAGCAGCTTGGGCCCTGGGGCCAACGTCCTGACTTTC.

This clonotype has ten or more counts. The J gene is TRBJ2-2, the V gene TRBV2; D gene uncertain. Germline assignment: CDR1 SNHLY and CDR2 FYNNEI. V lost 4 bases and J lost 4, with 10 bases in between. The CDR3 spans 14 residues. CDR3 region: CASSGIPSTGELFF. The CDR3 DNA is TGTGCCAGCAGTGGCATTCCCTCCACCGGGGAGCTGTTTTTT.

The V and J genes are TRBV25-1 and TRBJ1-6, with 9 bases fitting TRBD1. The CDR3 consists of 14 residues. V was clipped by 6 bases and J by 9 bases; unmatched bases: 6. Germline CDR1 MGHDK, CDR2 SYGVNS. The CDR3 DNA sequence: TGTGCCAGCAGACAGGGGGCGACACCTTCACCCCTCCACTTT. Its protein is CASRQGATPSPLHF.

The sample holds a few counts of this clonotype. The rearrangement joins TRBV28 to TRBJ1-2, with TRBD1 matching over 7 bases. CDR1 is MDHEN, CDR2 SYDVKM, per germline. V trimming: 2 bases; J trimming: 1 base; junction bases outside the gene matches: 7. This CDR3 spans 16 amino acids. The CDR3 DNA reads as TGTGCCAGCAGTTTACTCGCAGGGGGGGTTAACTATGGCTACACCTTC. Residues: CASSLLAGGVNYGYTF.

The chain carries TRBV20-1 and TRBJ1-5; D might be TRBD1 (5 bases). Trimming took off 5 bases at V and 4 bases at J, with 15 bases between the two ends. The CDR3 totals 14 residues. CDR1 and CDR2 (germline): DFQATT, SNEGSKA (reference sequence). CDR3 loop: CSAVGDASNQPQHF. The CDR3 bases are TGCAGTGCTGTTGGGGACGCTAGTAATCAGCCCCAGCATTTT.

On this clonotype itself: This may arise from a read error, as a much more abundant clone is one base away. The chain links TRBV6-2 or TRBV6-3 to TRBJ2-2, with D perhaps TRBD2 (6 bases). Trimming took 7 bases from V and 6 from J, leaving 24 bases between them. CDR1 is MNHEY, CDR2 SVGEGT, per germline. The CDR3 is 17 residues long. CDR3 DNA sequence: TGTGCCAGCAAAGGGAGGAACGCTGACAGTGCCGCCGGGGAGCTGTTTTTT. Its translation is CASKGRNADSAAGELFF.

For this clonotype: A much bigger clone sits one base away, suggesting this may be a read error. The V and J genes are TRBV13 and TRBJ2-5; 7 bases map to TRBD1. Germline CDR1 and CDR2: PRHDT and FYEKMQ (reference sequence). CDR3 length equals 15 residues. J was trimmed by 2 bases and V by 5 bases; bases with no gene match: 8. The CDR3 loop reads CASSPIGTAQETQYF. CDR3 DNA: TGTGCCAGCAGCCCTATAGGGACAGCGCAAGAGACCCAGTACTTC.

In this sample, this clonotype turned up a few times. The rearrangement joins TRBV4-1 to TRBJ2-2, with 7 bases fitting TRBD1. This CDR3 contains 15 residues. The germline CDR1 and CDR2 sequences are MGHRA and YSYEKL. Trimming at V came to 2 bases and at J to 6 bases, leaving 6 bases not matched to a gene. CDR3 in DNA: TGCGCCAGCAGCCAATCCATTACAGGGGCCGGGGAGCTGTTTTTT. As protein: CASSQSITGAGELFF.

This clonotype has a count of ten or more. The gene calls are TRBV20-1 and TRBJ2-3; D is possibly TRBD2 (5 bases). With 1 base removed from V and 2 bases from J, the gap between germline ends came to 10 bases. The CDR3 has 14 residues. CDR1 and CDR2 from the germline V gene are DFQATT and SNEGSKA (reference sequence). CDR3 DNA sequence: TGCAGTGCTAGAGGGTGGGAGTCCACAGATACGCAGTATTTT. Translated: CSARGWESTDTQYF.

This clonotype appeared a few times. The V and J genes are TRBV19 and TRBJ1-4; 10 positions match TRBD1. This CDR3 has 16 amino acids. Germline V lookup: CDR1 LNHDA, CDR2 SQIVND (reference sequence). V gave up 3 bases and J gave up 8 bases; unmatched junction bases: 9. The CDR3, as DNA: TGTGCCAGTAGTATTTCTATCGGGACAGGGGCAGAAAAACTGTTTTTT. Amino acids: CASSISIGTGAEKLFF. Together with reference TRBV19 and TRBJ1-4, the CDR3 gives the full variable domain: DGGITQSPKYLFRKEGQNVTLSCEQNLNHDAMYWYRQDPGQGLRLIYYSQIVNDFQKGDIAEGYSVSREKKESFPLTVTSAQKNPTAFYLCASSISIGTGAEKLFFGSGTQLSVL.

This clonotype showed up many times. This chain uses TRBV20-1 with TRBJ2-7; weak D call: TRBD1 (8 bases). V was cut by 3 bases and J by 6 bases, with 21 bases left in between. Germline CDR1 and CDR2: DFQATT and SNEGSKA (reference sequence). The CDR3 runs to 15 residues. The CDR3 bases are TGCAGTGCTAGGGCCGGATCTACAGGGGGGGGCGAGCAGTACTTC. Encoded protein: CSARAGSTGGGEQYF.

The rearrangement joins TRBV27 to TRBJ2-5, with no clear D. V was trimmed by 3 bases and J by 14 bases, leaving 13 bases between them. CDR3 length: 11 amino acids. Germline-derived CDR1 and CDR2 are MNHEY and SMNVEV (reference sequence). The CDR3 loop is CASSFKDLIYF. The CDR3 DNA reads as TGTGCCAGCAGTTTTAAGGACCTAATCTACTTC.

In this sample, this clonotype turned up many times. This sequence joins TRBV20-1 and TRBJ2-1, with D perhaps assigned TRBD1 or TRBD2 (6 bases each). The CDR3 has 15 residues. In germline, CDR1 is DFQATT, CDR2 SNEGSKA (reference sequence). V was clipped by 5 bases and J by 7 bases, with 21 bases between them. CDR3 sequence: CSAHDGGFLYNEQFF. The CDR3, as DNA: TGCAGTGCTCATGACGGGGGCTTTTTATATAATGAGCAGTTCTTC.

This rearrangement joins TRBV6-2 or TRBV6-3 to TRBJ1-5; TRBD1 matches 12 bases. Germline V gives CDR1 MNHEY, CDR2 SVGEGT. The CDR3 length is 17 residues. With 5 bases clipped from V and 7 bases from J, the junction kept 12 bases outside the gene matches. The CDR3 reads CASSDGRDRGPWQPQHF. CDR3 coding DNA: TGTGCCAGCAGTGACGGACGGGACAGGGGGCCTTGGCAGCCCCAGCATTTT.

The chain joins TRBV28 to TRBJ2-5; TRBD2 is a possible D gene (6 bases). V was clipped by 5 bases and J by 0 bases, with 22 bases between them. Germline-derived CDR1 and CDR2 are MDHEN and SYDVKM. The CDR3 contains 18 residues. As DNA, the CDR3 is TGTGCCAGCAGTCTGGGGAGGTTGGCAGGTGCCTACCAAGAGACCCAGTACTTC. It yields the protein CASSLGRLAGAYQETQYF.

In its sample, this clonotype was seen a few times. The chain employs TRBV10-2 and TRBJ2-2, with D possibly TRBD1 on 5 matching bases. This CDR3 has 15 residues. Germline V gives CDR1 WSHSY, CDR2 SAAADI. V lost 3 bases, J lost 2 bases, and 10 bases lay in between. This chain's CDR3 is CASSEWTINTGELFF. DNA for the CDR3: TGCGCCAGCAGTGAATGGACAATTAACACCGGGGAGCTGTTTTTT.

The V gene is TRBV5-5, the J gene TRBJ2-7; D is unclear. The CDR3 is 12 residues long. V lost 4 bases and J lost 2, with 7 bases in between. The germline V gene encodes CDR1 SGHKS and CDR2 YYEKEE (reference sequence). The DNA for the CDR3 is TGTGCCAGCAGCCACCAACCCTACGAGCAGTACTTC. Its protein product is CASSHQPYEQYF. The full variable domain, rest sourced from reference TRBV5-5 and TRBJ2-7, is DAGVTQSPTHLIKTRGQQVTLRCSPISGHKSVSWYQQVLGQGPQFIFQYYEKEERGRGNFPDRFSARQFPNYSSELNVNALLLGDSALYLCASSHQPYEQYFGPGTRLTVT.

This clonotype was detected a few times. The CDR3 nucleotides are TGTGCCAGCAGCCAAAGGACACGGACGTTCAATCAGCCCCAGCATTTT. Amino acid sequence: CASSQRTRTFNQPQHF. The chain employs TRBV5-6 and TRBJ1-5; D may be TRBD1 (5 bases). In germline, CDR1 is SGHDT, CDR2 YYEEEE. The CDR3 runs to 16 residues. The V gene lost 4 bases and the J gene lost 3 bases, with 17 bases spanning the gap. The variable domain in full, with the rest retrieved from reference TRBV5-6 and TRBJ1-5, is DAGVTQSPTHLIKTRGQQVTLRCSPKSGHDTVSWYQQALGQGPQFIFQYYEEEERQRGNFPDRFSGHQFPNYSSELNVNALLLGDSALYLCASSQRTRTFNQPQHFGDGTRLSIL.